Listed here are 17 T cell receptor beta chains from one sample, sequenced in a study of control samples from healthy donors and cancer patients. Sequencing used immunoSEQ multiplex PCR; TCRdb keeps in-frame clones, though not all of them. The table records 90,000 to 100,000 clones, 79% of them present only once. The sample comprised blood. The source of these receptors is a woman in her 30s in good health.

The chain has TRBV6-2 or TRBV6-3 and TRBJ2-1, with 9 bases that match TRBD2. The CDR3 length is 15 residues. Germline V gene lookup returns CDR1 MNHEY and CDR2 SVGEGT. V lost 5 bases to trimming and J lost 7 bases; unmatched junction nucleotides: 9. The CDR3: CASSAPGLAHNEQFF. The CDR3 region has the DNA TGTGCCAGCAGTGCGCCGGGACTAGCTCATAATGAGCAGTTCTTC.

The rearrangement joins TRBV5-6 to TRBJ1-4; TRBD1 agrees at 9 bases. V shed 5 bases, J shed 8 bases, and the junction held 10 bases outside the gene matches. Per germline, CDR1 SGHDT and CDR2 YYEEEE. This CDR3 spans 15 amino acids. The DNA for the CDR3 is TGTGCCAGCAGTCAACCGGGACAGGGTGAAGAAAAACTGTTTTTT. It encodes CASSQPGQGEEKLFF. Based on the CDR3 plus reference TRBV5-6 and TRBJ1-4, the full variable domain is DAGVTQSPTHLIKTRGQQVTLRCSPKSGHDTVSWYQQALGQGPQFIFQYYEEEERQRGNFPDRFSGHQFPNYSSELNVNALLLGDSALYLCASSQPGQGEEKLFFGSGTQLSVL.

V gene TRBV4-2 combines with J gene TRBJ2-3, with TRBD1 matching over 8 bases. The CDR3 has 15 amino acids. From germline, CDR1 is LGHNA and CDR2 YNFKEQ. V dropped 1 base and J dropped 4; count of bases not matched to a gene: 4. CDR3 DNA: TGTGCCAGCAGCCAAGGGGACAGGAAGGCAGATACGCAGTATTTT. It codes for CASSQGDRKADTQYF.

This rearrangement joins TRBV25-1 to TRBJ1-6, with D perhaps TRBD1 (6 bases). In germline, CDR1 is MGHDK, CDR2 SYGVNS. Trimming pared 2 bases from V and 0 bases from J, leaving 11 bases between. The CDR3 runs 17 residues. The DNA for the CDR3 is TGTGCCAGCAGTGAAGGGGGCGCTCTCTCCTATAATTCACCCCTCCACTTT. It encodes CASSEGGALSYNSPLHF.

The chain has TRBV19 and TRBJ1-4; perhaps TRBD1 as D (5 bases). This CDR3 spans 14 amino acids. CDR1 LNHDA and CDR2 SQIVND come from the germline V gene (reference sequence). V dropped 4 bases and J dropped 2 bases, with 8 bases sitting between them. The CDR3 region has the DNA TGTGCCAGTAGTACGCAGGGTACTAATGAAAAACTGTTTTTT. This encodes CASSTQGTNEKLFF.

This clone appeared once. The chain recombines TRBV7-2 with TRBJ2-5, with TRBD2 matching 8 bases. The CDR3 has 15 amino acids. The ends lost 5 bases at V and 5 bases at J; junction bases unmatched: 10. Germline V lookup: CDR1 SGHTA, CDR2 FQGNSA. In nucleotides, the CDR3 is TGTGCCAGCAGCCCCAAGCGGGGGCCTGGGGAGACCCAGTACTTC. This sequence encodes CASSPKRGPGETQYF.

The chain joins TRBV30 to TRBJ2-5; TRBD2 matches 13 bases. CDR3 length equals 17 residues. CDR1 is GTSNPN and CDR2 is SVGIG in the germline V gene (reference sequence). The junction had 8 bases not matched to a gene; V was cut back by 3 bases and J by 1 base. The CDR3 DNA sequence: TGTGCCTGGAGGCGGCGGACTAGCGGGGGATTCCAAGAGACCCAGTACTTC. This codes for CAWRRRTSGGFQETQYF.

The chain joins TRBV10-2 to TRBJ2-2; the D gene is possibly TRBD2 (6 bases). Trimming stripped 6 bases from V and 8 bases from J, with 7 bases between. The germline V gene encodes CDR1 WSHSY and CDR2 SAAADI. The CDR3 is 11 residues long. In nucleotides, the CDR3 is TGCGCCAGCAGGAGCGGGGGGGAGCTGTTTTTT. Translating gives CASRSGGELFF.

The chain carries TRBV19 and TRBJ2-5, with D tentatively TRBD1 (6 bases). The V gene lost 4 bases and the J gene lost 0 bases, with 12 bases spanning the gap. This CDR3 spans 15 amino acids. Germline CDR1 is LNHDA and CDR2 is SQIVND (reference sequence). The CDR3 DNA is TGTGCCAGTAGTACACAAACAGGGTACCAAGAGACCCAGTACTTC. The encoded protein is CASSTQTGYQETQYF. The full variable domain, in which reference TRBV19 and TRBJ2-5 provide the parts outside the CDR3, is DGGITQSPKYLFRKEGQNVTLSCEQNLNHDAMYWYRQDPGQGLRLIYYSQIVNDFQKGDIAEGYSVSREKKESFPLTVTSAQKNPTAFYLCASSTQTGYQETQYFGPGTRLLVL.

This clone showed up just a few times. The chain employs TRBV6-6 and TRBJ2-1; D gene unclear. CDR1 MNHNY and CDR2 SVGAGI come from the germline V gene (reference sequence). The V gene lost 4 bases and the J gene lost 9 bases, with 10 bases spanning the gap. CDR3 size: 12 residues. The DNA for the CDR3 is TGTGCCAGCAGTTTCGGGCGTGGTGAGCAGTTCTTC. It specifies CASSFGRGEQFF.

This clone showed up just a few times. The chain recombines TRBV5-1 with TRBJ2-2; tentatively, D is TRBD1 (5 bases). Germline CDR1 and CDR2: SGHRS and YFSETQ. The length of the CDR3 is 14 residues. Trimming pared 0 bases from V and 7 bases from J, leaving 10 bases between. The CDR3 region is CASSLDRMGGELFF. CDR3 coding DNA: TGCGCCAGCAGCTTGGACAGGATGGGCGGGGAGCTGTTTTTT.

The rearrangement joins TRBV11-2 to TRBJ2-7; possible D gene TRBD1, 6 bases. The length of the CDR3 is 14 residues. The germline gives CDR1 SGHAT, CDR2 FQNNGV. Between the trimmed V and J ends, which lost 1 base and 1 base, there was a span of 8 bases. The CDR3 region has the DNA TGTGCCAGCAGCTTAGTCGACAGGTCCTACGAGCAGTACTTC. It encodes CASSLVDRSYEQYF.

This sequence joins TRBV27 and TRBJ1-6; no clear D gene. Germline V gene lookup returns CDR1 MNHEY and CDR2 SMNVEV (reference sequence). Deletions cut 5 bases from V and 4 bases from J, with 9 bases between. The CDR3 is 14 residues long. The DNA of the CDR3 is TGTGCCAGCAGTGGGCCAGCTTATAATTCACCCCTCCACTTT. It translates to CASSGPAYNSPLHF.

The V and J genes are TRBV6-2 or TRBV6-3 and TRBJ2-6; D possibly corresponds to TRBD2 (6 bases). The CDR3 has 16 amino acids. Trimming removed 5 bases from V and 3 bases from J, with 14 bases in between. The germline V gene encodes CDR1 MNHEY and CDR2 SVGEGT. CDR3 protein: CASSEQGGGGANVLTF. The CDR3 DNA follows: TGTGCCAGCAGTGAGCAGGGAGGTGGTGGGGCCAACGTCCTGACTTTC.

The chain combines TRBV7-9 with TRBJ2-3; TRBD2 might be the D (5 bases). CDR1 and CDR2 (germline): SEHNR, FQNEAQ (reference sequence). The V and J ends lost 3 bases and 2 bases respectively, with 12 bases between them. This CDR3 is built from 15 residues. Here the CDR3 DNA reads TGTGCCAGCAGCTTTGGGAGTACGGCCACAGATACGCAGTATTTT. This codes for CASSFGSTATDTQYF.

This clone was recorded once. The genes are TRBV27 and TRBJ1-6; D is perhaps TRBD1 (5 bases). The CDR3 contains 16 residues. V was pared by 6 bases and J by 7 bases, with 19 bases between. Germline V gives CDR1 MNHEY, CDR2 SMNVEV (reference sequence). In DNA form, the CDR3 reads TGTGCCAGCAGGATGCTACTGGGGCAGAAGAATTCACCCCTCCACTTT. Translation: CASRMLLGQKNSPLHF.

The rearrangement uses TRBV11-1 and TRBJ2-5; 9 bases fit TRBD2. Germline CDR1 is SGHAT and CDR2 is FQDESV (reference sequence). The CDR3 consists of 16 residues. The ends lost 5 bases at V and 4 bases at J; junction bases unmatched: 11. The CDR3 DNA follows: TGTGCCAGCAGCCCTTTGGCGGGGGGGCGAGTAGAGACCCAGTACTTC. Translated: CASSPLAGGRVETQYF.